This TCR beta chain is from a study of CD8 T cells in ankylosing spondylitis. Study conclusions and caveats: Typical of ankylosing spondylitis blood, it appeared, was a TCR beta motif of about eight highly homologous variants. Past research had described some motif variants in reactive arthritis synovial fluid and blood. In peripheral blood, disease-linked CD8+ clones occurred at relatively low frequencies. Significantly higher representation of disease-linked clones was reported for matched ankylosing spondylitis synovial fluid.

By quantitative 5'-RACE with molecular barcodes, the TCR beta libraries were made. Via MiXCR, TCRdb re-called the 5' RACE reads, giving one row per CDR3 protein. This sample yields about 540,000 distinct CDR3 sequences, of which more than 9.5% are seen a single time; over 6.5% belongs to the top ten. This clonotype was recorded a few times. What it recognizes is unknown. The sequencing input was blood, either unsorted or a sorted T cell fraction (not recorded which). This sequence originates from a male donor with ankylosing spondylitis.

CDR3 nucleotide sequence: TGTGCCAGCAGCGTAGGGCTAGCGGGAGTCACAGATACGCAGTATTTT. Translation: CASSVGLAGVTDTQYF. V gene TRBV9 combines with J gene TRBJ2-3; 10 bases are shared with TRBD2. Trimming cost V 0 bases and J 2 bases; bases outside gene matches: 3. The CDR3 is made up of 16 amino acids. Germline V CDR1 and CDR2: SGDLS, YYNGEE.